There are a few counts of the clone carrying this TCR beta chain. Antigen unknown. The final CDR3 position lacks the conserved phenylalanine or tryptophan, pointing to a likely read error. The study ran its PCR with 60 Vbeta and 13 Jbeta primers. Per the original methods: Per a later analysis, the number of unique TCR beta chains was around 80 million, of which some 9.9 million were shared. Profiled with immunoSEQ multiplex PCR; TCRdb holds only in-frame clones, not every one. For V, J and clone size, that table is used; D and trimming come from the DNA. The sample holds around 130,000 clones, about 9.4% seen once. This specimen comes from a study of cytomegalovirus exposure and HLA in healthy donors. Across the study: Caucasian-associated ancestry cluster membership applied to about four fifths of 300 to 450 genotyped donors.

This CDR3 has 15 amino acids. Germline CDR1 GTSNPN, CDR2 SVGIG (reference sequence). Findings and caveats of the study: The study listed around 150 cytomegalovirus-associated TCR beta chains. It was reported that the classifier diagnosed cytomegalovirus status with high specificity and sensitivity in both the original and validation cohorts.

The chain has TRBV30 and TRBJ1-6; TRBD1 might be the D (5 bases). Sequencing was performed on PBMCs. The sequence was obtained from a woman between 40 and 50 years old in good health and CMV-seropositive. DNA of the CDR3: TGTGCCTGGAGTGGAGGCCGGGACTATAATTCCCCCCTCCACGTT. This encodes CAWSGGRDYNSPLHV.